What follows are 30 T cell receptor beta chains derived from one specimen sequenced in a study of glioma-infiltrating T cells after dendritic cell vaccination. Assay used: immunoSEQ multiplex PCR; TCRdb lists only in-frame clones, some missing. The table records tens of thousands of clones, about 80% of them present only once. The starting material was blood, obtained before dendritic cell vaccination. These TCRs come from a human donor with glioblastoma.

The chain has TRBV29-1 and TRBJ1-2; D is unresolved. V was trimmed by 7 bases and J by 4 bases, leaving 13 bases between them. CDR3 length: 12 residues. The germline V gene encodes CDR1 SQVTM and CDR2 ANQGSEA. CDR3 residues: CSDRSGSYGYTF. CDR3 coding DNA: TGCAGCGACCGTTCGGGGAGCTATGGCTACACCTTC. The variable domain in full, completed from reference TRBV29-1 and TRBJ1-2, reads SAVISQKPSRDICQRGTSLTIQCQVDSQVTMMFWYRQQPGQSLTLIATANQGSEATYESGFVIDKFPISRPNLTFSTLTVSNMSPEDSSIYLCSDRSGSYGYTFGSGTRLTVV.

The CDR3 loop reads CASSLGGTSGGRNEQFF. The CDR3 coding sequence is TGCGCCAGCAGCTTGGGGGGGACTAGCGGGGGTCGGAATGAGCAGTTCTTC. The chain recombines TRBV5-1 with TRBJ2-1, with 14 nucleotides matching TRBD2. This CDR3 has 17 amino acids. Germline V gives CDR1 SGHRS, CDR2 YFSETQ. The V gene end was trimmed by 0 bases and the J gene end by 7 bases; junction bases not matched to a gene: 6.

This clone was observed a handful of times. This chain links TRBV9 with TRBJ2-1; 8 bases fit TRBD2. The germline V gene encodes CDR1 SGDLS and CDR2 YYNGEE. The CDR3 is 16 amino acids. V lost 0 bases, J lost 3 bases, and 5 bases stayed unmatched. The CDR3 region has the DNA TGTGCCAGCAGCGTAGGAGCGGGAGTCGGCTACAATGAGCAGTTCTTC. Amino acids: CASSVGAGVGYNEQFF.

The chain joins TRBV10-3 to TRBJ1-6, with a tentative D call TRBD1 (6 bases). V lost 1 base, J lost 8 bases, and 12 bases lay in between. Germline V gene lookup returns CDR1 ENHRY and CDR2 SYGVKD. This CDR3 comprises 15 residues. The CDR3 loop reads CAISEYGGLDSPLHF. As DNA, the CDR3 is TGTGCCATCAGTGAGTACGGGGGGCTTGATTCACCCCTCCACTTT.

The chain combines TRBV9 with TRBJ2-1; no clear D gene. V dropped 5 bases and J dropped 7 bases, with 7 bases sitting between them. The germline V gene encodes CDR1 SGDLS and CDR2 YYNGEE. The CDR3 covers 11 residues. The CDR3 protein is CASRAGNEQFF. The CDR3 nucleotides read TGTGCCAGCAGGGCCGGGAATGAGCAGTTCTTC.

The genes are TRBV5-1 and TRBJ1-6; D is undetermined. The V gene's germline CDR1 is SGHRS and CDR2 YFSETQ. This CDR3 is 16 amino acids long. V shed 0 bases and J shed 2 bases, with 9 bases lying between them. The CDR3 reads CASSLEPGAYNSPLHF. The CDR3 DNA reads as TGCGCCAGCAGCTTGGAGCCCGGGGCCTATAATTCACCCCTCCACTTT.

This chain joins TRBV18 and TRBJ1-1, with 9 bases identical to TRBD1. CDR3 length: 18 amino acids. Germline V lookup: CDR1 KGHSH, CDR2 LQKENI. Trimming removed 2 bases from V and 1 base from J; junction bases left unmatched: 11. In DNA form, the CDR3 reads TGTGCCAGCTCACCAAGACCCACAGGGGGCGCCGGGAACACTGAAGCTTTCTTT. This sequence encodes CASSPRPTGGAGNTEAFF. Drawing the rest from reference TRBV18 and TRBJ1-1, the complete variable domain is NAGVMQNPRHLVRRRGQEARLRCSPMKGHSHVYWYRQLPEEGLKFMVYLQKENIIDESGMPKERFSAEFPKEGPSILRIQQVVRGDSAAYFCASSPRPTGGAGNTEAFFGQGTRLTVV.

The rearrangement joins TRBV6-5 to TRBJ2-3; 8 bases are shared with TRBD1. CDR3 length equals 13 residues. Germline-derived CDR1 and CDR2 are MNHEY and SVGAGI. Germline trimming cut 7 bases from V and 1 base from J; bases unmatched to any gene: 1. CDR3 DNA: TGTGCCAGCACCAGGGGGCGCACAGATACGCAGTATTTT. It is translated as CASTRGRTDTQYF.

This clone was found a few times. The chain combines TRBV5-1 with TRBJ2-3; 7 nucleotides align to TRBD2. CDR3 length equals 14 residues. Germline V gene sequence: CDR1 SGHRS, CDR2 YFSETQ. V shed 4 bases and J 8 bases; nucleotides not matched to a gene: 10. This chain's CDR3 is CASSLGPPGGTQYF. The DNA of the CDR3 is TGCGCCAGCAGCCTGGGACCCCCGGGGGGTACGCAGTATTTT.

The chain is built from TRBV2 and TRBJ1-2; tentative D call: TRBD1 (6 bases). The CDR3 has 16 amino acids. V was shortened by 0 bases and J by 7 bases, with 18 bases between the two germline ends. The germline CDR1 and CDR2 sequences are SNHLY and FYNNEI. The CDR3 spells CASSEAVAGGAGGYTF. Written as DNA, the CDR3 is TGTGCCAGCAGTGAAGCGGTCGCGGGGGGCGCAGGTGGCTACACCTTC.

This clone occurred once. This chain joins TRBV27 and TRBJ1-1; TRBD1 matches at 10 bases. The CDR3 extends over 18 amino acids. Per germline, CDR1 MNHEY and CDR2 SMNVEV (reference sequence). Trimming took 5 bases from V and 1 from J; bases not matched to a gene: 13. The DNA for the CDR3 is TGTGCCAGCAGTCCCTGGACAGGGGGGAATCTTCCGAACACTGAAGCTTTCTTT. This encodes CASSPWTGGNLPNTEAFF.

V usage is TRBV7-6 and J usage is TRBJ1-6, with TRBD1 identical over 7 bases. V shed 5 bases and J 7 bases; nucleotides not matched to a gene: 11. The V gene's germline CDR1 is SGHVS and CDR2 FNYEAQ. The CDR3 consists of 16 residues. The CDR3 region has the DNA TGTGCCAGCAGCCCCTGGAGGGACAGAAGCAATTCACCCCTCCACTTT. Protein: CASSPWRDRSNSPLHF.

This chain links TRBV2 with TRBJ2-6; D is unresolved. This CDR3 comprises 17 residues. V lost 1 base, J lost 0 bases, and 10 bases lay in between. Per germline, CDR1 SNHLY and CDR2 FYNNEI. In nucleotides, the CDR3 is TGTGCCAGCAGTGAAGGAGTTGGTCCCTCTGGGGCCAACGTCCTGACTTTC. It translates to CASSEGVGPSGANVLTF.

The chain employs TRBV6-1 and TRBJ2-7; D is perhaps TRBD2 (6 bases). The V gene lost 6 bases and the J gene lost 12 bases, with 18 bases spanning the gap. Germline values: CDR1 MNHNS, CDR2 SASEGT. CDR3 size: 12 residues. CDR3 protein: CASSYKNGGWYV. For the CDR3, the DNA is TGTGCCAGCAGCTACAAGAACGGGGGATGGTACGTC.

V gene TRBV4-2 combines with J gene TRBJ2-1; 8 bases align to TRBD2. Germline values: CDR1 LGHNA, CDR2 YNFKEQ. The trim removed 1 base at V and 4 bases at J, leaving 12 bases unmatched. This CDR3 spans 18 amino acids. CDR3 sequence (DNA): TGTGCCAGCAGCCAAGTTGGTAGCGGGATCGAGACTTACAATGAGCAGTTCTTC. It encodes CASSQVGSGIETYNEQFF.

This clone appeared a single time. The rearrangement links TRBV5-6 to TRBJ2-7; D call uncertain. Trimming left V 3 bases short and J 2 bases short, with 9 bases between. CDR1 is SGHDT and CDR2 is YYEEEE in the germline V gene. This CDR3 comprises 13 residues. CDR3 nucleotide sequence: TGTGCCAGCAGCTCCTTTGGAGCCTACGAGCAGTACGTC. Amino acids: CASSSFGAYEQYV.

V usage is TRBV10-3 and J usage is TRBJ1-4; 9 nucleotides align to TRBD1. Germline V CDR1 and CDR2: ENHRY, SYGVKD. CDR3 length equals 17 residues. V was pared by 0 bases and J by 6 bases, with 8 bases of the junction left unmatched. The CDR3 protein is CAISESTGGGWDEKLFF. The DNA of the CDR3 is TGTGCCATCAGTGAGTCCACAGGGGGCGGTTGGGATGAAAAACTGTTTTTT.

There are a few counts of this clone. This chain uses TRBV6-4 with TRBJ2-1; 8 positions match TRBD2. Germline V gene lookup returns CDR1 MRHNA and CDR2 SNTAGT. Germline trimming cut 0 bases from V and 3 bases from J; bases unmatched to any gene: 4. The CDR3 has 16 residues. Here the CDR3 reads CASSDSLAGGYNEQFF. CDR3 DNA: TGTGCCAGCAGTGACTCCTTGGCGGGAGGCTACAATGAGCAGTTCTTC.

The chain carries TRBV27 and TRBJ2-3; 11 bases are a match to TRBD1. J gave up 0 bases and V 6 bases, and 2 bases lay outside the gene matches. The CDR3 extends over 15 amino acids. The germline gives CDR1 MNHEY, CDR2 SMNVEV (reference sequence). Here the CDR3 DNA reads TGTGCCAGCAGACGGGACAGGGGGAGCACAGATACGCAGTATTTT. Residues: CASRRDRGSTDTQYF.

CDR3 in amino acids: CASRHSSGRTEAFF. As DNA, the CDR3 is TGTGCCAGCAGGCACAGCTCTGGGCGAACTGAAGCTTTCTTT. V and J are TRBV6-4 and TRBJ1-1; unclear D gene. With 6 bases removed from V and 5 bases from J, the gap between germline ends came to 16 bases. This CDR3 comprises 14 residues. Germline CDR1 MRHNA, CDR2 SNTAGT.

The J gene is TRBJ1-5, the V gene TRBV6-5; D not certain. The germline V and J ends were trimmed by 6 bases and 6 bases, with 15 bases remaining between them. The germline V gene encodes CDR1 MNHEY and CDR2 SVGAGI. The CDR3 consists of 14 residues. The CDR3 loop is CASRPGGGIQPQHF. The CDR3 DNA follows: TGTGCCAGCAGGCCCGGAGGTGGTATTCAGCCCCAGCATTTT.

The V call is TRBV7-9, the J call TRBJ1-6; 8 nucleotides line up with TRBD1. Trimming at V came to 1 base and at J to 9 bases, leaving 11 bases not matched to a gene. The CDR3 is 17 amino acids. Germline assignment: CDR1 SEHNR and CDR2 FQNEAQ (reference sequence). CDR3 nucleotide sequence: TGTGCCAGCAGCTTAGACGGGACAGGAAATAGCGGTTCACCCCTCCACTTT. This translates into CASSLDGTGNSGSPLHF.

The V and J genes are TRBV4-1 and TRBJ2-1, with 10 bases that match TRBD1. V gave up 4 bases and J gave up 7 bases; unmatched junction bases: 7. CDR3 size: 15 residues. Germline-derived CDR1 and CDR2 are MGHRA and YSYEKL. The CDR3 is CASSPGQGGGNEQFF. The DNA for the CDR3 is TGCGCCAGCAGCCCTGGACAGGGGGGGGGAAATGAGCAGTTCTTC.

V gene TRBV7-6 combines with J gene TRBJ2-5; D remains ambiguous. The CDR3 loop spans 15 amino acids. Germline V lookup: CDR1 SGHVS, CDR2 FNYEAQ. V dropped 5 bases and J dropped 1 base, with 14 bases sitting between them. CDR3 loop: CASSPSGRVQETQYF. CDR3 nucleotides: TGTGCCAGCAGCCCATCCGGCCGGGTCCAAGAGACCCAGTACTTC.

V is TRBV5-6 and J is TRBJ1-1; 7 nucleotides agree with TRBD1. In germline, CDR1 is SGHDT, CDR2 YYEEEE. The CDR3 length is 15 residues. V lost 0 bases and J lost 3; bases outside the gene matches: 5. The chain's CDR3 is CASSLADQGDTEAFF. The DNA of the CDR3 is TGTGCCAGCAGCTTGGCCGACCAGGGGGACACTGAAGCTTTCTTT. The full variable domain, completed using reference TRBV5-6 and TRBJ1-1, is DAGVTQSPTHLIKTRGQQVTLRCSPKSGHDTVSWYQQALGQGPQFIFQYYEEEERQRGNFPDRFSGHQFPNYSSELNVNALLLGDSALYLCASSLADQGDTEAFFGQGTRLTVV.

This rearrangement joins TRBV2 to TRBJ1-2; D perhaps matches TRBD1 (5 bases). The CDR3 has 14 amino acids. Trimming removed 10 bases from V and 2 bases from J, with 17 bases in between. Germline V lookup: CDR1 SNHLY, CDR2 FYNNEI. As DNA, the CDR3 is TGTGCCACCTTAGGGGTCGCGAACAACTATGGCTACACCTTC. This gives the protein CATLGVANNYGYTF. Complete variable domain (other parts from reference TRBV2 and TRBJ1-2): EPEVTQTPSHQVTQMGQEVILRCVPISNHLYFYWYRQILGQKVEFLVSFYNNEISEKSEIFDDQFSVERPDGSNFTLKIRSTKLEDSAMYFCATLGVANNYGYTFGSGTRLTVV.

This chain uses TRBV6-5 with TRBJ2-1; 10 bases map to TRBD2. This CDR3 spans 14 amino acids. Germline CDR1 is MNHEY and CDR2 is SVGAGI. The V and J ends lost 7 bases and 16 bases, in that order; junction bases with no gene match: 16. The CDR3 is CASTTGSGRAESFF. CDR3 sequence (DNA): TGTGCCAGCACCACGGGGAGCGGGAGGGCCGAATCCTTCTTC.

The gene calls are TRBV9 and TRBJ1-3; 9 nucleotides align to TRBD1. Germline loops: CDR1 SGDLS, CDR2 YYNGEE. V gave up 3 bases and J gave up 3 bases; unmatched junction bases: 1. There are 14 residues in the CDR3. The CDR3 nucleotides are TGTGCCAGCAGCGAGGGACAGGGTGGAAACACCATATATTTT. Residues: CASSEGQGGNTIYF.

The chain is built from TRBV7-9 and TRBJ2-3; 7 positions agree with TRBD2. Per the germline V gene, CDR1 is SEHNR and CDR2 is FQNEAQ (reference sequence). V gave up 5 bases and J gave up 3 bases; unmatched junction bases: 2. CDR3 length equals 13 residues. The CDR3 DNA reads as TGTGCCAGCAGCCCCGGGGGGACAGATACGCAGTATTTT. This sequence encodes CASSPGGTDTQYF.

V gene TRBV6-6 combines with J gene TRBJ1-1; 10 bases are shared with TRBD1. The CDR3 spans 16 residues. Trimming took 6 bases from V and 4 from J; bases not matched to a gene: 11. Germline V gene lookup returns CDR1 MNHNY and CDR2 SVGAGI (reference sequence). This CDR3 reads CASSYLGTGASTEAFF. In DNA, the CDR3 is TGTGCCAGCAGCTACCTCGGGACAGGGGCCTCCACTGAAGCTTTCTTT.